A single sample is the source of the 30 T cell receptor beta chains below, sequenced in a study of CXCR3-negative and CXCR3-positive naive CD8 T cells (dated by TCRdb to the late 2010s). For sequencing, a NextSeq 550 was employed. The Human TCR Profiling Kit (MiLaboratory) was used to make UMI-labeled 5' RACE TRB cDNA libraries. With the reads reprocessed by TCRdb, a single entry stands for each CDR3 protein sequence and no DNA is reported. This sample's table carries roughly 48,000 distinct CDR3 sequences. The top ten constitute 15% of the sample. The specimen sequenced was memory CD8+ T cells from blood. This sample's cell subset or site label indicates: conventional CD8+ memory T cells (TMEM), sorted as controls. The receptors were gathered from a human donor in good health. Some clones in this sample may be carry-over from other donors' samples.

The J gene is TRBJ2-3, the V gene TRBV6-4; TCRdb's D gene call, TRBD1, goes unchecked for lack of DNA. This CDR3 has 14 amino acids. Germline CDR1 is MRHNA and CDR2 is SNTAGT. CDR3 sequence reads: CSSSAGTSTDTQYF.

The chain has TRBV28 and TRBJ1-1; the D call from TCRdb, TRBD1, cannot be confirmed without DNA. Germline V gives CDR1 MDHEN, CDR2 SYDVKM. The CDR3 is made up of 16 amino acids. CDR3: CASRETGGSVNTEAFF.

The chain carries TRBV7-9 and TRBJ1-6; no DNA is available, so the TRBD1 call from TCRdb remains unchecked. Germline V gene lookup returns CDR1 SEHNR and CDR2 FQNEAQ (reference sequence). The CDR3 covers 16 residues. The CDR3 spells CASSALWGSYNSPLHF.

This chain joins TRBV5-1 and TRBJ2-7; there is no DNA to check the TCRdb D call of TRBD1. Germline CDR1 SGHRS, CDR2 YFSETQ. CDR3 length: 15 amino acids. The CDR3 spells CASSLETDLSYEQYF.

The chain is built from TRBV7-9 and TRBJ1-2; TCRdb designates TRBD1, a call that cannot be tested without DNA. The V gene's germline CDR1 is SEHNR and CDR2 FQNEAQ (reference sequence). This CDR3 is built from 14 residues. CDR3 loop: CASSLTGSGYGYTF.

V usage is TRBV5-5 and J usage is TRBJ2-1; TCRdb returns TRBD1, unconfirmable since there is no DNA. Germline lookup yields CDR1 SGHKS and CDR2 YYEKEE (reference sequence). This CDR3 spans 14 amino acids. CDR3 sequence: CASSTPGQGNEQFF.

The chain links TRBV2 to TRBJ2-1; the D gene TCRdb calls, TRBD2, cannot be checked with no DNA. The germline CDR1 and CDR2 sequences are SNHLY and FYNNEI. This CDR3 spans 17 amino acids. The CDR3 is CASSALAGVSSYNEQFF.

The chain is built from TRBV5-1 and TRBJ2-7; TCRdb indicates TRBD1, and absent DNA this call remains unverified. This CDR3 has 14 residues. Germline V gene sequence: CDR1 SGHRS, CDR2 YFSETQ. The CDR3 loop reads CASSSMGAGNEQYF.

The chain uses TRBV20-1 and TRBJ2-7. The germline V gene has CDR1 DFQATT and CDR2 SNEGSKA (reference sequence). This CDR3 comprises 11 residues. The CDR3 spells CSAVDGYEQYF.

The chain recombines TRBV20-1 with TRBJ1-1; TCRdb selects TRBD1, and the lack of DNA leaves this call unchecked. Germline lookup yields CDR1 DFQATT and CDR2 SNEGSKA (reference sequence). The CDR3 length is 14 residues. CDR3: CSARDGQGETEAFF.

The J gene is TRBJ2-7, the V gene TRBV6-6; TCRdb names TRBD1, which stays unverified in the absence of DNA. Germline V gene sequence: CDR1 MNHNY, CDR2 SVGAGI (reference sequence). This CDR3 is built from 13 residues. CDR3 sequence: CASSEDRIYEQYF.

This chain joins TRBV6-4 and TRBJ2-7; TCRdb gives TRBD2 as the D gene, but with no DNA this cannot be confirmed. The germline V gene has CDR1 MRHNA and CDR2 SNTAGT. The CDR3 is made up of 21 amino acids. This CDR3 is CASSDPLGPGTSGVSSYEQYF.

The V call is TRBV5-1, the J call TRBJ2-3; the D call from TCRdb, TRBD1, cannot be confirmed without DNA. This CDR3 contains 14 residues. From germline, CDR1 is SGHRS and CDR2 YFSETQ. CDR3 loop: CASTPRDRTDTQYF.

The CDR3: CASTSGTGDQGTPYF. The V call is TRBV6-5, the J call TRBJ2-5; TCRdb reports TRBD1, a call that lacks DNA to check it against. Germline V lookup: CDR1 MNHEY, CDR2 SVGAGI. The CDR3 covers 15 residues.

The V gene is TRBV29-1, the J gene TRBJ2-7; TCRdb's assignment of TRBD1 cannot be checked, as there is no DNA. The germline gives CDR1 SQVTM, CDR2 ANQGSEA. The CDR3 length is 13 residues. Here the CDR3 reads CSVEAGDGYEQYF.

The V call is TRBV6-4, the J call TRBJ2-5; lacking DNA, the TRBD2 call made by TCRdb goes unchecked. Germline CDR1 MRHNA, CDR2 SNTAGT. The CDR3 extends over 14 amino acids. The CDR3: CASSPAGGTETQYF.

The chain employs TRBV28 and TRBJ2-7; the TRBD1 assignment by TCRdb is unverifiable without DNA. The CDR3 loop spans 14 amino acids. The germline V gene encodes CDR1 MDHEN and CDR2 SYDVKM. CDR3 protein: CASSFAGAYNEQYF.

This chain links TRBV3-1 with TRBJ2-3; there is no DNA to check the TCRdb D call of TRBD2. The CDR3 consists of 14 residues. Germline lookup yields CDR1 LGHDT and CDR2 YNNKEL (reference sequence). CDR3 sequence reads: CASSQERGVDTQYF.

The chain is built from TRBV28 and TRBJ2-3; TCRdb's D call of TRBD2 is untestable without DNA. The CDR3 covers 15 residues. Germline V CDR1 and CDR2: MDHEN, SYDVKM. The CDR3: CASDDVAGEIDTQYF.

The chain couples TRBV11-2 to TRBJ2-7; the D call from TCRdb, TRBD2, cannot be confirmed without DNA. The CDR3 loop spans 17 amino acids. CDR1 and CDR2 (germline): SGHAT, FQNNGV. CDR3 in amino acids: CASSSFGLAEGSYEQYF.

V and J are TRBV6-4 and TRBJ2-1; no DNA is available, so the TRBD2 call from TCRdb remains unchecked. Germline loops: CDR1 MRHNA, CDR2 SNTAGT. CDR3 length: 15 amino acids. The CDR3 protein is CASSDSSGGGNEQFF.

The chain links TRBV28 to TRBJ2-7. The germline gives CDR1 MDHEN, CDR2 SYDVKM. The CDR3 has 16 amino acids. The CDR3 here is CASRVEAGARSYEQYF.

The chain recombines TRBV28 with TRBJ2-7; TCRdb reports TRBD1, a call that lacks DNA to check it against. Per germline, CDR1 MDHEN and CDR2 SYDVKM. CDR3 length: 16 residues. This CDR3 reads CASSLGTGTSSYEQYF.

The gene calls are TRBV7-8 and TRBJ1-1. The CDR3 runs to 16 residues. The germline gives CDR1 SGHVS, CDR2 FQNEAQ. CDR3 sequence: CASSLGARGGNTEAFF. The variable domain in full, with the rest retrieved from reference TRBV7-8 and TRBJ1-1, is GAGVSQSPRYKVAKRGQDVALRCDPISGHVSLFWYQQALGQGPEFLTYFQNEAQLDKSGLPSDRFFAERPEGSVSTLKIQRTQQEDSAVYLCASSLGARGGNTEAFFGQGTRLTVV.

The V gene is TRBV7-3, the J gene TRBJ2-1; TCRdb's D call of TRBD1 is untestable without DNA. CDR3 length: 17 residues. From germline, CDR1 is SGHTA and CDR2 FQGTGA. This CDR3 is CASSLGRLGSGVPEQFF. Full variable domain (outside the CDR3, taken from reference TRBV7-3 and TRBJ2-1): GAGVSQTPSNKVTEKGKYVELRCDPISGHTALYWYRQSLGQGPEFLIYFQGTGAADDSGLPNDRFFAVRPEGSVSTLKIQRTERGDSAVYLCASSLGRLGSGVPEQFFGPGTRLTVL.

The V and J genes are TRBV29-1 and TRBJ2-7; TCRdb gives TRBD2 as the D gene, but with no DNA this cannot be confirmed. CDR3 size: 15 residues. Germline-derived CDR1 and CDR2 are SQVTM and ANQGSEA. CDR3 loop: CSVEVAGGTSYEQYF.

This chain connects TRBV10-3 to TRBJ2-1; TCRdb's D gene call, TRBD2, goes unchecked for lack of DNA. The CDR3 consists of 14 residues. Germline CDR1 reads ENHRY; CDR2 reads SYGVKD. This chain's CDR3 is CAISEAGGGGEQFF.

The chain joins TRBV19 to TRBJ1-2. The CDR3 has 16 amino acids. Germline CDR1 LNHDA, CDR2 SQIVND (reference sequence). CDR3 amino acids: CASSKALRGMTYGYTF.

The chain recombines TRBV30 with TRBJ2-1. Germline V gives CDR1 GTSNPN, CDR2 SVGIG (reference sequence). The CDR3 has 15 residues. This CDR3 reads CAWSVTRSIYNEQFF. Using reference TRBV30 and TRBJ2-1 for the parts outside the CDR3, the full variable domain is SQTIHQWPATLVQPVGSPLSLECTVEGTSNPNLYWYRQAAGRGLQLLFYSVGIGQISSEVPQNLSASRPQDRQFILSSKKLLLSDSGFYLCAWSVTRSIYNEQFFGPGTRLTVL.

The J gene is TRBJ2-3, the V gene TRBV6-2 or TRBV6-3; absent DNA, TCRdb's TRBD2 call cannot be checked. From germline, CDR1 is MNHEY and CDR2 SVGEGT. This CDR3 has 15 residues. Here the CDR3 reads CASDLLAGGPDTQYF.